The T cell receptor beta chain described here comes from a study of OX40 agonist ivuxolimab in advanced cancers. Sequencing used immunoSEQ multiplex PCR; TCRdb keeps in-frame clones, though not all of them. The sample records about 15,000 clones, about three quarters being singletons. V lost 4 bases and J 0 bases, leaving 9 bases between the germline ends. The germline V gene has CDR1 SNHLY and CDR2 FYNNEI. The CDR3 runs 14 residues. The sample consisted of CD4+ or CD8+ T cells sorted from blood, taken in a trial of the OX40 agonist ivuxolimab. The sequence was collected from an adult with an advanced solid tumor such as melanoma, head and neck, liver or kidney cancer. V usage is TRBV2 and J usage is TRBJ1-1; D gene ambiguous. DNA of the CDR3: TGTGCCAGCAGTGTCTGGTTCATGAACACTGAAGCTTTCTTT. It specifies CASSVWFMNTEAFF. The full variable domain, in which reference TRBV2 and TRBJ1-1 provide the parts outside the CDR3, is EPEVTQTPSHQVTQMGQEVILRCVPISNHLYFYWYRQILGQKVEFLVSFYNNEISEKSEIFDDQFSVERPDGSNFTLKIRSTKLEDSAMYFCASSVWFMNTEAFFGQGTRLTVV.